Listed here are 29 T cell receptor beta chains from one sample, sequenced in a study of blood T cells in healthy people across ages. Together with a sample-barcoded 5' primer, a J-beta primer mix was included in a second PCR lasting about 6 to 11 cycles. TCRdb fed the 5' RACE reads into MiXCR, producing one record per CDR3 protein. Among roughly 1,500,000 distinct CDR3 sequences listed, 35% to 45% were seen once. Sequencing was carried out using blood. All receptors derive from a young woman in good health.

The CDR3 DNA follows: TGTGCCAGCAGTTACACATGGGGACAGGGGGAAGAAAAACTGTTTTTT. It codes for CASSYTWGQGEEKLFF. V and J are TRBV6-5 and TRBJ1-4, with TRBD1 matching 11 bases. This CDR3 spans 16 amino acids. After removal of 2 bases from V and 8 bases from J, the junction contained 7 bases not matched to a gene. Germline loops: CDR1 MNHEY, CDR2 SVGAGI.

The CDR3 loop is CASSQDPLAGAGELFF. CDR3 DNA: TGTGCCAGCAGCCAAGATCCACTAGCGGGAGCCGGGGAGCTGTTTTTT. The chain is built from TRBV4-2 and TRBJ2-2; 11 nucleotides align to TRBD2. With 0 bases clipped from V and 6 bases from J, the junction kept 3 bases outside the gene matches. Germline assignment: CDR1 LGHNA and CDR2 YNFKEQ. The CDR3 totals 16 residues.

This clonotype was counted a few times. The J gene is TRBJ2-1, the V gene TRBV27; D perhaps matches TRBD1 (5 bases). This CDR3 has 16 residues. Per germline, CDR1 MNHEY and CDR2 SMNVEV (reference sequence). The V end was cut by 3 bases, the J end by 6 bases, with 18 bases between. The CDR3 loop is CASSLKQVSQLNEQFF. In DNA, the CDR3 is TGTGCCAGCAGTTTGAAACAGGTCTCCCAGCTCAATGAGCAGTTCTTC.

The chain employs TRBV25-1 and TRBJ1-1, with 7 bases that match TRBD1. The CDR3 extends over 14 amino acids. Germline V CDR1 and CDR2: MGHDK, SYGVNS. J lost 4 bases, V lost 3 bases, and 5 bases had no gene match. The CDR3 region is CASSETGYSTEAFF. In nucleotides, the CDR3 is TGTGCCAGCAGTGAGACAGGGTACAGCACTGAAGCTTTCTTT.

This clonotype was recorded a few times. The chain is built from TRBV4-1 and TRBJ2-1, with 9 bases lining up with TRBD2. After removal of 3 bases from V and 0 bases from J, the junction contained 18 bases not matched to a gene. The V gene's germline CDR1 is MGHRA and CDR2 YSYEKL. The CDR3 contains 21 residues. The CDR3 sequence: CASSHESGGQPGSSSYNEQFF. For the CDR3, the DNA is TGCGCCAGCAGCCATGAGAGCGGGGGGCAACCAGGTTCCAGCTCCTACAATGAGCAGTTCTTC.

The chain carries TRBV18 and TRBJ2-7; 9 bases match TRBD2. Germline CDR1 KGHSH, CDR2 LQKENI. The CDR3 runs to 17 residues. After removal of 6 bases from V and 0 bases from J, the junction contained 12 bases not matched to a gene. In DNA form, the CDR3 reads TGTGCCAGCTCCAACGCCGGGACTAGCCCTAGCTCCTACGAGCAGTACTTC. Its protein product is CASSNAGTSPSSYEQYF.

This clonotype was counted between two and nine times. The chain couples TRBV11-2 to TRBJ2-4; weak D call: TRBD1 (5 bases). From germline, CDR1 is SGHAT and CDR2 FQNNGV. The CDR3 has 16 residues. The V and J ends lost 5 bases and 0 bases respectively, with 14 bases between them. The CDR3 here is CASSASGSSAKNIQYF. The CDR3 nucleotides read TGTGCCAGCAGCGCTTCAGGGTCCTCAGCCAAAAACATTCAGTACTTC.

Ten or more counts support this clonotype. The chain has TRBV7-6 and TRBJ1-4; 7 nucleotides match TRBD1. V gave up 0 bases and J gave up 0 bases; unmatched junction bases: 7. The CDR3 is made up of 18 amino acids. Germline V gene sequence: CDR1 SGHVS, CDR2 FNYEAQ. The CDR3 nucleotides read TGTGCCAGCAGCTTAGCGCCCTACAGGGGTTCAACTAATGAAAAACTGTTTTTT. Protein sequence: CASSLAPYRGSTNEKLFF.

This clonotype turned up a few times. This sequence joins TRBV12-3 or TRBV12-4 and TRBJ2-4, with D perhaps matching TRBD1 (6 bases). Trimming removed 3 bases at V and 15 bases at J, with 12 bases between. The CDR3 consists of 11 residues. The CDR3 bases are TGTGCCAGCAGTTTGCCCGGGACATTGTACTTC. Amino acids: CASSLPGTLYF.

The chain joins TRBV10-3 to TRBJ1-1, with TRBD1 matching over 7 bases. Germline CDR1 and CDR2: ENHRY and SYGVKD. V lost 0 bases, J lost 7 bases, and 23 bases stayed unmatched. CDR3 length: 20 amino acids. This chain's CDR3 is CAISESSSWGQWGDAGEAFF. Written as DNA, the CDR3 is TGTGCCATCAGTGAGTCTTCGTCCTGGGGACAGTGGGGGGATGCAGGTGAAGCTTTCTTT.

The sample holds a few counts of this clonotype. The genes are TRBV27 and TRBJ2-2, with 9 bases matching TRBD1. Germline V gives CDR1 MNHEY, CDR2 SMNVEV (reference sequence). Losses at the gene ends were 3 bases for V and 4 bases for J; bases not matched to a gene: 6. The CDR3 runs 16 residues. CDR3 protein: CASSFSPDRGTGELFF. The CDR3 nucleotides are TGTGCCAGCAGTTTCTCCCCGGACAGGGGCACCGGGGAGCTGTTTTTT.

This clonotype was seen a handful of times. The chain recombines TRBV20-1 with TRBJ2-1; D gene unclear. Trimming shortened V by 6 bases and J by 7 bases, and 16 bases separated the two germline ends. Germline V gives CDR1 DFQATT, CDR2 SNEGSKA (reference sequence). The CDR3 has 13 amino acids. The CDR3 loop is CSANPFLRNEQFF. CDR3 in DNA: TGCAGTGCCAACCCCTTCCTACGGAATGAGCAGTTCTTC.

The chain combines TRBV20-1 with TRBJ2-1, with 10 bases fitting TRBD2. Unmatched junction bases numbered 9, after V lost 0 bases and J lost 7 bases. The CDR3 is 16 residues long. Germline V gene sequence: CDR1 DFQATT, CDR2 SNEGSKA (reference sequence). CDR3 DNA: TGCAGTGCTAGAGAGGTTCGGACTAGCGGAGTTAATGAGCAGTTCTTC. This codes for CSAREVRTSGVNEQFF.

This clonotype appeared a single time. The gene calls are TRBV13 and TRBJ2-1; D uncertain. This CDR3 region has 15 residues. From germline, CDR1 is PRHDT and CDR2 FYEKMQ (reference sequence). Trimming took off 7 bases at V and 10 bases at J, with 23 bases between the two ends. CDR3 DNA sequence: TGTGCCAGCACGTCAGAGCCAGGCGACCCCTACGAGCAGTTCTTC. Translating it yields CASTSEPGDPYEQFF.

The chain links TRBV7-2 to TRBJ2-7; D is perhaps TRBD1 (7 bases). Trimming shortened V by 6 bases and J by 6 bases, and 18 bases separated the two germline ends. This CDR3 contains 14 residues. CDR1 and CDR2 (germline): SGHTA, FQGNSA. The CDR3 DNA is TGTGCCAGCAGTACTAGCCTTACAGGGGCCGAGCAGTACTTC. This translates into CASSTSLTGAEQYF.

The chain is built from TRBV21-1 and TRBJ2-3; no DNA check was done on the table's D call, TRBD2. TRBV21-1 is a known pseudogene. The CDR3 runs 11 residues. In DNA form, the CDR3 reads TGTGCCACAAAGCGGGGGGTGGGGCAGTATTTT. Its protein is CATKRGVGQYF.

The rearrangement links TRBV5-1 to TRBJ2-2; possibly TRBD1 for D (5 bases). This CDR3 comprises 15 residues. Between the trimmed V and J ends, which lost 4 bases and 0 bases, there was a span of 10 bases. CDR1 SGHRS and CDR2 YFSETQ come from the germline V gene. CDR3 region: CASSTGHPNTGELFF. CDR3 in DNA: TGCGCCAGCAGCACCGGACATCCGAACACCGGGGAGCTGTTTTTT. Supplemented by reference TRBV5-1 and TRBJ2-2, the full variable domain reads KAGVTQTPRYLIKTRGQQVTLSCSPISGHRSVSWYQQTPGQGLQFLFEYFSETQRNKGNFPGRFSGRQFSNSRSEMNVSTLELGDSALYLCASSTGHPNTGELFFGEGSRLTVL.

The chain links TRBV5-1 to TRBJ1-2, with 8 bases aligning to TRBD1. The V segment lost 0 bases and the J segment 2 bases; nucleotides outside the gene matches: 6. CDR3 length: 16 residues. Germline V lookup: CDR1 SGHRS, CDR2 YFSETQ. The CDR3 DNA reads TGCGCCAGCAGCTTGGGGGGACAGGTAGTAAACTATGGCTACACCTTC. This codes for CASSLGGQVVNYGYTF.

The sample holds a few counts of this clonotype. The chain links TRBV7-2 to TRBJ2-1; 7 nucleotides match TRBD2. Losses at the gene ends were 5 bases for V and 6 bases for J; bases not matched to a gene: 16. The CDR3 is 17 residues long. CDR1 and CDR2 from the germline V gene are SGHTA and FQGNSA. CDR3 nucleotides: TGTGCCAGCAGCCGCAGTATGGTGGGAGGGCCTTTCAATGAGCAGTTCTTC. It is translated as CASSRSMVGGPFNEQFF.

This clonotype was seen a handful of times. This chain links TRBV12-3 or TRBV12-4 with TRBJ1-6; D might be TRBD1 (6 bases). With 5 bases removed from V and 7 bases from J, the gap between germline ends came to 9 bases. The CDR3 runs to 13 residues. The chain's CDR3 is CASSNRENSPLHF. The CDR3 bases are TGTGCCAGCAGTAACAGGGAGAATTCACCCCTCCACTTT.

The chain's CDR3 is CASSSRVAQADEQFF. Written as DNA, the CDR3 is TGTGCCAGCAGTTCCCGGGTAGCGCAAGCCGATGAGCAGTTCTTC. The gene calls are TRBV27 and TRBJ2-1; D is possibly TRBD2 (5 bases). V lost 4 bases and J lost 8, with 18 bases in between. The CDR3 sequence is 15 residues long. The germline gives CDR1 MNHEY, CDR2 SMNVEV (reference sequence).

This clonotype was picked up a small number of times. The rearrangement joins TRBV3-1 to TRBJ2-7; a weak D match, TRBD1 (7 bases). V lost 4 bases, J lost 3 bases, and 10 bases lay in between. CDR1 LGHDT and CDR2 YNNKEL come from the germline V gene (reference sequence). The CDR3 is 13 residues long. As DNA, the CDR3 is TGTGCCAGCAGCCGCGGGACAGTCTACGAGCAGTACTTC. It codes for CASSRGTVYEQYF.

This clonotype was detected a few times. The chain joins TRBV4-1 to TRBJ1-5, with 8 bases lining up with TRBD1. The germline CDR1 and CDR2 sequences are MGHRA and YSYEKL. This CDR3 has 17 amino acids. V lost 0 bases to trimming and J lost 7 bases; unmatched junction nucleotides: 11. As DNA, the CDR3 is TGCGCCAGCAGCCAAGATAAATTTGCAGGGGGCAGGCAGCCCCAGCATTTT. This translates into CASSQDKFAGGRQPQHF.

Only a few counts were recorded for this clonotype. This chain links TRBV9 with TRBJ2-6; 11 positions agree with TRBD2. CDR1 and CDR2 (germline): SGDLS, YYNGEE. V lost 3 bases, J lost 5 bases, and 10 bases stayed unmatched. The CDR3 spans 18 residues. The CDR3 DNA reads TGTGCCAGCAGCGACCGGACTAGCGGGTACCTCTGGGCCAACGTCCTGACTTTC. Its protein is CASSDRTSGYLWANVLTF. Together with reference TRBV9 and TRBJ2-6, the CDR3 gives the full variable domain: DSGVTQTPKHLITATGQRVTLRCSPRSGDLSVYWYQQSLDQGLQFLIQYYNGEERAKGNILERFSAQQFPDLHSELNLSSLELGDSALYFCASSDRTSGYLWANVLTFGAGSRLTVL.

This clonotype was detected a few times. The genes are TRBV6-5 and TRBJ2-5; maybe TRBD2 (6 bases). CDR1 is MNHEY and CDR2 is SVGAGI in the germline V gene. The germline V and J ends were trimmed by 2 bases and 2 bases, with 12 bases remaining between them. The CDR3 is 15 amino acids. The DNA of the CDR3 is TGTGCCAGCAGTTACGGGGCGGGGCCACAAGAGACCCAGTACTTC. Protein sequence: CASSYGAGPQETQYF.

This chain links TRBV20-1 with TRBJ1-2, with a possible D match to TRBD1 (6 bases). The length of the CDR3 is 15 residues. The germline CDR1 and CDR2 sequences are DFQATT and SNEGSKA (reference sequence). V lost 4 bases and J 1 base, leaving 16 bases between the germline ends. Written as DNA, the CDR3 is TGCAGTGCTAAGTATGGGGGGGCAGTTAACTATGGCTACACCTTC. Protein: CSAKYGGAVNYGYTF.

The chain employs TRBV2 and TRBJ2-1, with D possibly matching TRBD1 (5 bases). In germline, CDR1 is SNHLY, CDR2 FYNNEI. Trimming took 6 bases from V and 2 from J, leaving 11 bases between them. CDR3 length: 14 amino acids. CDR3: CASRPDSPYNEQFF. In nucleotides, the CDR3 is TGTGCCAGCAGACCTGACAGTCCCTACAATGAGCAGTTCTTC.

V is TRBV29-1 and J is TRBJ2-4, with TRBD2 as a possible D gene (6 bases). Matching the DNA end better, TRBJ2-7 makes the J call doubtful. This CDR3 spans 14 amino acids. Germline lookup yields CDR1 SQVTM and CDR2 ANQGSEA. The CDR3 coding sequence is TGCAGCGTGGGGGGACTCCCCAACCTTTACGAGCAGTACTTC. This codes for CSVGGLPNLYEQYF.

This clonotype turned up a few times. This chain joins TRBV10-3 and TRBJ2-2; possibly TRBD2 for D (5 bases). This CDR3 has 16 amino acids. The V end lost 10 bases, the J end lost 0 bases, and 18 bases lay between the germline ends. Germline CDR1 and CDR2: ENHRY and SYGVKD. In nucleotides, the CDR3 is TGTGCCACCAACGGGGTAGCGTACGCGAACACCGGGGAGCTGTTTTTT. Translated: CATNGVAYANTGELFF.